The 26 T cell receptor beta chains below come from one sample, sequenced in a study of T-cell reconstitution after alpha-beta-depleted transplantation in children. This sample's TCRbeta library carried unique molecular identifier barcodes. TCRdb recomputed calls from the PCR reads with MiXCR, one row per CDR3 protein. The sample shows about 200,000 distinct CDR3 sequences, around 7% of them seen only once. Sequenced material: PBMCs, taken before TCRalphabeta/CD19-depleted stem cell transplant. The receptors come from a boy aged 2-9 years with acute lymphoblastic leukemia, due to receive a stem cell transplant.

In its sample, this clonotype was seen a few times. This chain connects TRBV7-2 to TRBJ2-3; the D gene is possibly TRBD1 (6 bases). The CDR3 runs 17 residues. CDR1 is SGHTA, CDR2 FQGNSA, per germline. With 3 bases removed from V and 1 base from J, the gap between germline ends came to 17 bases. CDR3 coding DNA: TGTGCCAGCAGCTTTTTCATTGGGGGCCGGGGCACAGATACGCAGTATTTT. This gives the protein CASSFFIGGRGTDTQYF.

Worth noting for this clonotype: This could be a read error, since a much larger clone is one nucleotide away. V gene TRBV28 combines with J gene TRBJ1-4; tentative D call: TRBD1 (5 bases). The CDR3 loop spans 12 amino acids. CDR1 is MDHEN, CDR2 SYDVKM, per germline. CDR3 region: CASRQANKKLFF. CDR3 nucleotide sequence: TGTGCCAGCAGACAGGCTAATAAAAAACTGTTTTTT.

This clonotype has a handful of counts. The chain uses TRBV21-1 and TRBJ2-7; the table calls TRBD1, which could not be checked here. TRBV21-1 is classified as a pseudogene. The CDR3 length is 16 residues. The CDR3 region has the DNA TGTGCCAGCAGCAATCTGGGCAGGGGGCCTGGCTACGAGCAGTACTTC. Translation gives CASSNLGRGPGYEQYF.

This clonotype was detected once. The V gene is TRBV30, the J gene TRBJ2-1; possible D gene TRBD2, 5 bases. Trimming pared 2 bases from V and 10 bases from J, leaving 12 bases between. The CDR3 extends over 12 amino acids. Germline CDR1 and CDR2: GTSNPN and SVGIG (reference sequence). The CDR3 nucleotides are TGTGCCTGGAGTTTAAACGGGGTGGAGCAGTTCTTC. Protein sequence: CAWSLNGVEQFF.

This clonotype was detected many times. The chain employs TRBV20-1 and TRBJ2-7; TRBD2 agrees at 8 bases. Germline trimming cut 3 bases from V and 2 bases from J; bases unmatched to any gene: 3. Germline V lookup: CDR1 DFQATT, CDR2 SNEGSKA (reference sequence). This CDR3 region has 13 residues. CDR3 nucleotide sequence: TGCAGTGCTAGCGGGGGGGTAACCTACGAGCAGTACTTC. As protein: CSASGGVTYEQYF.

The CDR3 DNA follows: TGCAGTGCTAGAGGGCACAGCGATAACTATGGCTACACCTTC. Its protein is CSARGHSDNYGYTF. V gene TRBV20-1 combines with J gene TRBJ1-2; no firm D call. This CDR3 has 14 amino acids. From germline, CDR1 is DFQATT and CDR2 SNEGSKA (reference sequence). V was clipped by 1 base and J by 1 base, with 10 bases between them.

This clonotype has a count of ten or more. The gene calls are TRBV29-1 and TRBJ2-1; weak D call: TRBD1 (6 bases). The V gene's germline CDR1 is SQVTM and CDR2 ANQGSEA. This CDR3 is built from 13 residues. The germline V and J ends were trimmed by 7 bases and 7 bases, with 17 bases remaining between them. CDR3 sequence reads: CSAQGNHGNEQFF. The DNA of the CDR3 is TGCAGCGCCCAGGGGAACCACGGGAATGAGCAGTTCTTC.

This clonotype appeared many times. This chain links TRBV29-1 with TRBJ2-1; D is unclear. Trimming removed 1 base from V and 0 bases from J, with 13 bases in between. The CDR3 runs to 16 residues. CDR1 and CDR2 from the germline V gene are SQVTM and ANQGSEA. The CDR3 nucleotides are TGCAGCGTTGAAGGACACCCAAGAAGCTCCTACAATGAGCAGTTCTTC. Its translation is CSVEGHPRSSYNEQFF.

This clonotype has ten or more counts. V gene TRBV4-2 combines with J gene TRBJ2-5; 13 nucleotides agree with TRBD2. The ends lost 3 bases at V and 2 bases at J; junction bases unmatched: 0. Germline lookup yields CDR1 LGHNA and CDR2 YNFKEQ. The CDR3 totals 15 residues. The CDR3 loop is CASSQGLAGQETQYF. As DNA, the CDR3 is TGTGCCAGCAGCCAGGGACTAGCGGGACAAGAGACCCAGTACTTC.

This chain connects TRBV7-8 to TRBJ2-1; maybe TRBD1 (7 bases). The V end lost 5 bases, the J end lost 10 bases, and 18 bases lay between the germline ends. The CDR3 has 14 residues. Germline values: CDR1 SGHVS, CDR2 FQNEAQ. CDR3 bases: TGTGCCAGCAGCCCCAGAGGAGGGGGCTGGGAGCAGTTCTTC. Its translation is CASSPRGGGWEQFF.

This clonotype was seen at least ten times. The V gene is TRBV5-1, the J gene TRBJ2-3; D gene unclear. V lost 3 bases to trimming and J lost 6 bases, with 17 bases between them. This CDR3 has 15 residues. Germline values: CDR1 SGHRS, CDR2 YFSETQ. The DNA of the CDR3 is TGCGCCAGCAGCTCTACGACCTCTAGTCTTGATACGCAGTATTTT. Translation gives CASSSTTSSLDTQYF.

The CDR3 bases are TGTGCCACCGGGACTAGCGGGAGAGGCAATGAGCAGTTCTTC. Protein: CATGTSGRGNEQFF. The rearrangement links TRBV24-1 to TRBJ2-1; 14 positions agree with TRBD2. CDR1 is KGHDR and CDR2 is SFDVKD in the germline V gene. CDR3 length: 14 residues. J lost 6 bases, V lost 9 bases, and 3 bases had no gene match.

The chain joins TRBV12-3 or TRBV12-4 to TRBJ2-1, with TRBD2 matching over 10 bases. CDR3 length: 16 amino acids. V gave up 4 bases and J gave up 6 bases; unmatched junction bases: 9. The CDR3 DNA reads TGTGCCAGCAGTTCGCCGGGACTAGCGTTTAGCAATGAGCAGTTCTTC. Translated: CASSSPGLAFSNEQFF.

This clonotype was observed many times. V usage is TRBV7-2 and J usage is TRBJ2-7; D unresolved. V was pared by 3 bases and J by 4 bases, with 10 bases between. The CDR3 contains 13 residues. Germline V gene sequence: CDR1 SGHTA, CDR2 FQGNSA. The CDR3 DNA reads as TGTGCCAGCAGCTTCGCCCTTACTTACGAGCAGTACTTC. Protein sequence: CASSFALTYEQYF.

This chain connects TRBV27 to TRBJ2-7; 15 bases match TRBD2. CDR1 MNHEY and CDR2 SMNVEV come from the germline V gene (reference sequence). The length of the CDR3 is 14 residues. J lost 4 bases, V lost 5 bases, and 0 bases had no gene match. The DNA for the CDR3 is TGTGCCAGCAGTGGACTAGCGGGAGGGTACGAGCAGTACTTC. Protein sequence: CASSGLAGGYEQYF.

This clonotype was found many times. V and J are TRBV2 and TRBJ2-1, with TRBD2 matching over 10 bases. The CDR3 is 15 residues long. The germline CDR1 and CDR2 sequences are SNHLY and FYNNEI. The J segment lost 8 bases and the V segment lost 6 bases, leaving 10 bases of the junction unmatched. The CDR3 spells CASRGSSGSSHEQFF. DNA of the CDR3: TGTGCCAGCAGGGGATCTAGCGGGAGTTCGCATGAGCAGTTCTTC.

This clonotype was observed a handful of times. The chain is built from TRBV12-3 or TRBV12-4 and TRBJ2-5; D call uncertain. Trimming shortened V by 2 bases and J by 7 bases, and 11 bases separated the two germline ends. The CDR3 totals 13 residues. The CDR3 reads CASSLSPSGTQYF. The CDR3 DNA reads TGTGCCAGCAGTTTATCCCCAAGTGGGACCCAGTACTTC.

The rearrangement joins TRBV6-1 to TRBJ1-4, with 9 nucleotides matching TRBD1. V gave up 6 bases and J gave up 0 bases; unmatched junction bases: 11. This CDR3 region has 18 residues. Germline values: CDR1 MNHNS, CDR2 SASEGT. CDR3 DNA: TGTGCCAGCAGGAGGACAGGGGTTTTTTCGGCAACTAATGAAAAACTGTTTTTT. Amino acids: CASRRTGVFSATNEKLFF.

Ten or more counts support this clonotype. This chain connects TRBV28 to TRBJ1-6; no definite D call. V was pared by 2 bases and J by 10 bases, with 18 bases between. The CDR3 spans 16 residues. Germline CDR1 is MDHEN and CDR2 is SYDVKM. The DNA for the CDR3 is TGTGCCAGCAGTTTAAGTCAACCACTCAAGGGCTCACCCCTCCACTTT. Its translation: CASSLSQPLKGSPLHF. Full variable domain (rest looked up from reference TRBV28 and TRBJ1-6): DVKVTQSSRYLVKRTGEKVFLECVQDMDHENMFWYRQDPGLGLRLIYFSYDVKMKEKGDIPEGYSVSREKKERFSLILESASTNQTSMYLCASSLSQPLKGSPLHFGNGTRLTVT.

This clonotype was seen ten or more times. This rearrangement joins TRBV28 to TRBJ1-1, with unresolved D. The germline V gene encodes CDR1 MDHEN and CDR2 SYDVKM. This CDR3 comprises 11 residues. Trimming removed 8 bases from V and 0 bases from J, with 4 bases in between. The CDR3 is CASFLNTEAFF. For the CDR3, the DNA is TGTGCCAGCTTTTTGAACACTGAAGCTTTCTTT.

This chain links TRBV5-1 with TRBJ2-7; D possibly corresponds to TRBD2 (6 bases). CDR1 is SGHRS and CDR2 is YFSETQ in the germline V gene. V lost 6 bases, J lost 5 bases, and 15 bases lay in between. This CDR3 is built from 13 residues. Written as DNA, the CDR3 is TGCGCCAGCACGGTGGGGGGTGTGGACGAGCAGTACTTC. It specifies CASTVGGVDEQYF.

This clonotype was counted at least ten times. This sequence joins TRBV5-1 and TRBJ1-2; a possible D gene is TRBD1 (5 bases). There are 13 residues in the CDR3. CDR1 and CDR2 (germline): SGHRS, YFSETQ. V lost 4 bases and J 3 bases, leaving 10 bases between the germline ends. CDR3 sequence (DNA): TGCGCCAGCAGCCCCGACAGAGACTATGGCTACACCTTC. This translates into CASSPDRDYGYTF.

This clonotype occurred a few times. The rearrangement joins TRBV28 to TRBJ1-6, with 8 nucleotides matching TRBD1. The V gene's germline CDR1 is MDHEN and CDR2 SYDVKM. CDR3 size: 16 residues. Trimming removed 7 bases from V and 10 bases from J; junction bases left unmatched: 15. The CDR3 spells CASILGGGRGRSPLHF. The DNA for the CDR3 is TGTGCCAGCATCCTGGGGGGCGGCAGGGGGCGATCACCCCTCCACTTT.

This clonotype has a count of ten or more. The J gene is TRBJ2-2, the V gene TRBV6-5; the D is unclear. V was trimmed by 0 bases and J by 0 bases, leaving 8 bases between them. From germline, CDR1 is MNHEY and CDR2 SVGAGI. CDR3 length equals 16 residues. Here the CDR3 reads CASSYSSRANTGELFF. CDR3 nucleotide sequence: TGTGCCAGCAGTTACTCAAGCAGAGCGAACACCGGGGAGCTGTTTTTT.

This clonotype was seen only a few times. The CDR3, as DNA: TGTGCCAGCATTAAGGAGGGTTACAGGGATCGGATTGTGGCCAAAAACATTCAGTACTTC. It translates to CASIKEGYRDRIVAKNIQYF. The chain joins TRBV6-2 or TRBV6-3 to TRBJ2-4; D is tentatively TRBD1 or TRBD2 (6 bases each). Between the trimmed V and J ends, which lost 7 bases and 1 base, there was a span of 29 bases. This CDR3 has 20 amino acids. Germline V lookup: CDR1 MNHEY, CDR2 SVGEGT.

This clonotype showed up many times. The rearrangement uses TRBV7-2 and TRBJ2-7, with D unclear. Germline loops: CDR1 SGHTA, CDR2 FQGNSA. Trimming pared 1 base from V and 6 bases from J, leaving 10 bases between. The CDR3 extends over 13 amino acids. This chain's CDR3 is CASSLGSWLEQYF. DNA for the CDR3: TGTGCCAGCAGCTTAGGGTCCTGGCTCGAGCAGTACTTC.